This T cell receptor beta chain was captured by sequencing in a study of blood T cell repertoires in COVID-19. Study-wide background: The cDNA or gDNA used as material had been derived from T cells, B-cell-depleted T cells, or PBMCs.

Generated by immunoSEQ multiplex PCR, the TCRdb table keeps only in-frame clones and is missing some. The sample carries 250,000 to 300,000 clones, roughly nine tenths recorded once. This CDR3 comprises 14 residues. Germline CDR1 MNHNS, CDR2 SASEGT. V lost 1 base and J lost 7, with 11 bases in between. This receptor was identified in a woman aged 25-40 years with COVID-19, enrolled during active disease. Material for sequencing was peripheral blood. The V call is TRBV6-1, the J call TRBJ1-5, with D perhaps matching TRBD1 (6 bases). Here the CDR3 DNA reads TGTGCCAGCAGTGAAGGGAGGGGGGGGCAGCCCCAGCATTTT. It is translated as CASSEGRGGQPQHF.